This T cell receptor beta chain came from a study of control samples from healthy donors and cancer patients. The assay was immunoSEQ multiplex PCR, and TCRdb's table has in-frame clones only and misses some. The sample lists more than 95,000 clones, 85% to 90% seen once, with under 2.5% in the top ten. The CDR3 extends over 14 amino acids. CDR1 and CDR2 from the germline V gene are MNHEY and SVGEGT. The V gene end was trimmed by 2 bases and the J gene end by 7 bases; junction bases not matched to a gene: 6. The specimen sequenced was blood. The chain links TRBV6-2 or TRBV6-3 to TRBJ2-7; 9 nucleotides match TRBD2. The TCR comes from a woman aged 70-85 years in good health. As DNA, the CDR3 is TGTGCCAGCAGTTACGCGGGGGGGCCGCGTGAGCAGTACTTC. This encodes CASSYAGGPREQYF.